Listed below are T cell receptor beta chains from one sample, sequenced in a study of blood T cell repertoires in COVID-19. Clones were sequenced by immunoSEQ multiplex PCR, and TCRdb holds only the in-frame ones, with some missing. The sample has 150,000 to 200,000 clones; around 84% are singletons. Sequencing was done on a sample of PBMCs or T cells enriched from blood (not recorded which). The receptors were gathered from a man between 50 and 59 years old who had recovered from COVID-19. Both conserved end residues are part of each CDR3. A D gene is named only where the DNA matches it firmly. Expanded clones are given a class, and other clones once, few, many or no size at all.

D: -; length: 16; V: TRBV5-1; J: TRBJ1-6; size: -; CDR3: CASSLGQGLGNSPLHF; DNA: TGCGCCAGCAGCTTGGGTCAGGGCCTTGGGAATTCACCCCTCCACTTT
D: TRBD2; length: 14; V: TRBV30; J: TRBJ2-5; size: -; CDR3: CAWSVTGGRETQYF; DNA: TGTGCCTGGAGTGTAACGGGGGGGAGGGAGACCCAGTACTTC
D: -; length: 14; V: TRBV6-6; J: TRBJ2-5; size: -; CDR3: CASSTSGTRETQYF; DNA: TGTGCCAGCAGTACTTCCGGGACTCGGGAGACCCAGTACTTC
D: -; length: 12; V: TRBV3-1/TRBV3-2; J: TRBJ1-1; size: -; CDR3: CASSLTGTEAFF; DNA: TGTGCCAGCAGCTTGACTGGGACTGAAGCTTTCTTT
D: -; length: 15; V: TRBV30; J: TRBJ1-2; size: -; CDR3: CAWTPWEVGFYGYTF; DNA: TGTGCCTGGACCCCATGGGAGGTGGGTTTCTATGGCTACACCTTC
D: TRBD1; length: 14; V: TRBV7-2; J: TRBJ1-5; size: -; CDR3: CASSLDQGAQPQHF; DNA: TGTGCCAGCAGCTTAGATCAGGGGGCCCAGCCCCAGCATTTT
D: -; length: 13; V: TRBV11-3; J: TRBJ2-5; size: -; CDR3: CASSLDSWETQYF; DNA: TGTGCCAGCAGCTTAGATAGCTGGGAGACCCAGTACTTC
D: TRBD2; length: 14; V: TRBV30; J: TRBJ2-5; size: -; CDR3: CAWSALAGGETQYF; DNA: TGTGCCTGGAGCGCACTAGCGGGGGGGGAGACCCAGTACTTC
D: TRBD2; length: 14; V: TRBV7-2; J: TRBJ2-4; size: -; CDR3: CASSPDLAGGIQYF; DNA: TGTGCCAGCAGCCCGGACCTAGCGGGTGGCATTCAGTACTTC
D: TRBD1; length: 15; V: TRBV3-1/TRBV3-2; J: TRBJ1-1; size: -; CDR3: CASSLQTGGNIEAFF; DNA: TGTGCCAGCAGCCTACAAACAGGGGGAAACATTGAAGCTTTCTTT
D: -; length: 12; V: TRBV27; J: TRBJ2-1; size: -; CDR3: CASSLRGGEQFF; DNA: TGTGCCAGCAGTTTGAGAGGGGGTGAGCAGTTCTTC
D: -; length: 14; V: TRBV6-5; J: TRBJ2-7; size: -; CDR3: CASTNKPGADEQYF; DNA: TGTGCCAGCACCAACAAACCGGGAGCTGACGAGCAGTACTTC
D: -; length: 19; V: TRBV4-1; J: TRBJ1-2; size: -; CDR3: CASSQIDFLGGSGSYGYTF; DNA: TGCGCCAGCAGCCAAATAGACTTTTTGGGGGGGTCGGGGAGCTATGGCTACACCTTC
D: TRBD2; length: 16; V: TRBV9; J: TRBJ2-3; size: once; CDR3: CASSVGVSGASDTQYF; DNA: TGTGCCAGCAGCGTAGGGGTTAGCGGGGCCTCAGATACGCAGTATTTT